The next 11 T cell receptor beta chains were all read from a single sample in a study of cytomegalovirus exposure and HLA in healthy donors. With 60 Vbeta and 13 Jbeta primers, the PCR was carried out. The repertoire was sequenced with immunoSEQ multiplex PCR; TCRdb's copy has only in-frame clones and lacks some. The sample yields 80,000 to 100,000 clones, around 74% seen once. Sequences were obtained from PBMCs. These receptors were obtained from a man aged 50 to 60 in good health and CMV-seropositive.

The chain employs TRBV18 and TRBJ1-1; possible D gene TRBD1, 6 bases. V was pared by 3 bases and J by 5 bases, with 13 bases between. CDR3 size: 14 residues. Per germline, CDR1 KGHSH and CDR2 LQKENI. This chain's CDR3 is CASSPQQGGTEAFF. The CDR3 DNA is TGTGCCAGCTCACCGCAACAGGGAGGGACTGAAGCTTTCTTT.

This clone was observed a single time. The V call is TRBV19, the J call TRBJ2-2, with D possibly TRBD1 on 6 matching bases. V lost 4 bases and J lost 7, with 7 bases in between. CDR3 length: 12 amino acids. The V gene's germline CDR1 is LNHDA and CDR2 SQIVND (reference sequence). The CDR3 sequence is CASSTRGGELFF. In nucleotides, the CDR3 is TGTGCCAGTAGTACCAGGGGCGGGGAGCTGTTTTTT.

The chain has TRBV7-2 and TRBJ2-7, with 8 nucleotides matching TRBD1. CDR1 and CDR2 (germline): SGHTA, FQGNSA. Trimming cost V 5 bases and J 1 base; bases outside gene matches: 7. The CDR3 is made up of 15 amino acids. The CDR3 DNA reads TGTGCCAGCAGCCCAGGGACAGGCCGATCCTACGAGCAGTACTTC. As protein: CASSPGTGRSYEQYF.

The rearrangement links TRBV19 to TRBJ2-2, with 10 bases lining up with TRBD1. The V gene's germline CDR1 is LNHDA and CDR2 SQIVND (reference sequence). The CDR3 extends over 14 amino acids. V gave up 9 bases and J gave up 2 bases; unmatched junction bases: 3. For the CDR3, the DNA is TGTGCCAGCCGGACAGGGGGAAACACCGGGGAGCTGTTTTTT. Its protein product is CASRTGGNTGELFF. The whole variable domain, remainder taken from reference TRBV19 and TRBJ2-2, is DGGITQSPKYLFRKEGQNVTLSCEQNLNHDAMYWYRQDPGQGLRLIYYSQIVNDFQKGDIAEGYSVSREKKESFPLTVTSAQKNPTAFYLCASRTGGNTGELFFGEGSRLTVL.

This chain joins TRBV7-6 and TRBJ2-2, with 9 positions matching TRBD2. The CDR3 loop spans 17 amino acids. With 4 bases clipped from V and 3 bases from J, the junction kept 9 bases outside the gene matches. Germline CDR1 and CDR2: SGHVS and FNYEAQ. The CDR3 DNA sequence: TGTGCCAGCAGCTCCACGGCGGGGGGGCCGTACACCGGGGAGCTGTTTTTT. The encoded protein is CASSSTAGGPYTGELFF.

The J gene is TRBJ1-1, the V gene TRBV19, with TRBD1 identical over 7 bases. The trim removed 8 bases at V and 1 base at J, leaving 4 bases unmatched. Looked up from germline, CDR1 is LNHDA and CDR2 is SQIVND (reference sequence). The CDR3 length is 13 residues. This CDR3 is CASGTDENTEAFF. CDR3 in DNA: TGTGCCAGTGGGACAGACGAGAACACTGAAGCTTTCTTT.

The chain uses TRBV9 and TRBJ2-1; 11 bases align to TRBD2. Germline CDR1 and CDR2: SGDLS and YYNGEE. CDR3 length: 18 amino acids. V was clipped by 1 base and J by 2 bases; unmatched bases: 8. The CDR3 DNA is TGTGCCAGCAGCGTACAAAGCGGGACTAGCGGTCCCTACAATGAGCAGTTCTTC. Translation: CASSVQSGTSGPYNEQFF.

As regards this clone: The germline gene is not matched at one end of the junction; a read error may be the cause. This chain connects TRBV27 to TRBJ1-2; D is possibly TRBD1 (5 bases). There are 14 residues in the CDR3. Germline assignment: CDR1 MNHEY and CDR2 SMNVEV (reference sequence). CDR3: CASRGVADSLGYPF. The CDR3 region has the DNA TGTGCCAGCAGAGGGGTGGCAGACTCCCTTGGCTACCCCTTC.

V usage is TRBV27 and J usage is TRBJ1-6; tentative D call: TRBD1 (6 bases). V dropped 6 bases and J dropped 7 bases, with 19 bases sitting between them. This CDR3 has 16 amino acids. From germline, CDR1 is MNHEY and CDR2 SMNVEV (reference sequence). The CDR3, as DNA: TGTGCCAGCAGCCTTCAATTCGGGGGGGGCAATTCACCCCTCCACTTT. It specifies CASSLQFGGGNSPLHF.

This clone was detected a few times. The chain carries TRBV9 and TRBJ1-4; D gene unclear. The V end was cut by 0 bases, the J end by 8 bases, with 14 bases between. Germline CDR1 reads SGDLS; CDR2 reads YYNGEE. The CDR3 is 15 amino acids. The CDR3 region is CASSVDVGGGEKLFF. The CDR3 DNA sequence: TGTGCCAGCAGCGTAGACGTTGGAGGTGGAGAAAAACTGTTTTTT.

The V and J genes are TRBV6-1 and TRBJ2-5; 7 nucleotides align to TRBD1. Per germline, CDR1 MNHNS and CDR2 SASEGT. The CDR3 extends over 15 amino acids. The J segment lost 2 bases and the V segment lost 6 bases, leaving 9 bases of the junction unmatched. The CDR3 DNA is TGTGCCAGCAGCGTACAGGGGACCACACAAGAGACCCAGTACTTC. It yields the protein CASSVQGTTQETQYF.